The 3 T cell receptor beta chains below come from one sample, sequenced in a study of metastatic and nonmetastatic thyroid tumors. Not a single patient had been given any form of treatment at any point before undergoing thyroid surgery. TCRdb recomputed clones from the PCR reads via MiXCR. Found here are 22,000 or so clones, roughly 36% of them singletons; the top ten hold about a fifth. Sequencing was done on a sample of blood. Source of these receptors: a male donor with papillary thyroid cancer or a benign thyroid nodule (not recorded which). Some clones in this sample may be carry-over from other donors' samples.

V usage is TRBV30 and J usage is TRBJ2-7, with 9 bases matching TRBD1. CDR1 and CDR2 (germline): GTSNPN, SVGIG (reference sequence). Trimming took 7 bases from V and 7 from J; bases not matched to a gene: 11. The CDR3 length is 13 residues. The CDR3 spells CALDTQGAGEQYF. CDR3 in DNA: TGTGCCTTGGATACACAGGGGGCTGGAGAGCAGTACTTC.

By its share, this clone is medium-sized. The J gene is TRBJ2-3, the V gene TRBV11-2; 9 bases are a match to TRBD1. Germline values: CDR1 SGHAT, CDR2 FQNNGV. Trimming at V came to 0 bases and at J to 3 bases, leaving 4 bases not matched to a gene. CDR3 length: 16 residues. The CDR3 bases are TGTGCCAGCAGCTTAGATCCCGGGACAGGGACAGATACGCAGTATTTT. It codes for CASSLDPGTGTDTQYF.

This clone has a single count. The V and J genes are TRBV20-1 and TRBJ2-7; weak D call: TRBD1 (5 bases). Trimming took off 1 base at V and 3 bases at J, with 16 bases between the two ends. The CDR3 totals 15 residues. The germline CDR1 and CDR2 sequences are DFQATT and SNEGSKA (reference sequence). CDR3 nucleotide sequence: TGCAGTGCTAGAGCCCTACGGACAAATGACTACGAGCAGTACTTC. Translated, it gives CSARALRTNDYEQYF.